The clone carrying this T cell receptor beta chain was counted a single time. The data derive from a study of CD8+ T cells in alopecia areata. cDNA reverse transcribed from extracted RNA served as the sequencing template. Only in-frame clones appear in the TCRdb table, and some are missing; sequencing was by immunoSEQ multiplex PCR. Of 150,000 to 200,000 clones listed, more than 55% were seen once; the top ten hold under 1.5%. The treatment here: oral pan-JAK inhibitor, 5-10 mg twice daily. V gave up 5 bases and J gave up 5 bases, with 12 bases separating them. Germline CDR1 SGHNT, CDR2 YENEEA. The CDR3 spans 13 residues.

The specimen was CD4+ T cells sorted from blood, collected at approximately week 50, from a patient treated with tofacitinib. The V and J genes are TRBV11-3 and TRBJ2-5, with D possibly TRBD1 on 5 matching bases. The source is a human donor with alopecia areata. CDR3 residues: CASSRGPGETQYF. CDR3 nucleotide sequence: TGTGCCAGCAGCAGGGGCCCTGGGGAGACCCAGTACTTC.